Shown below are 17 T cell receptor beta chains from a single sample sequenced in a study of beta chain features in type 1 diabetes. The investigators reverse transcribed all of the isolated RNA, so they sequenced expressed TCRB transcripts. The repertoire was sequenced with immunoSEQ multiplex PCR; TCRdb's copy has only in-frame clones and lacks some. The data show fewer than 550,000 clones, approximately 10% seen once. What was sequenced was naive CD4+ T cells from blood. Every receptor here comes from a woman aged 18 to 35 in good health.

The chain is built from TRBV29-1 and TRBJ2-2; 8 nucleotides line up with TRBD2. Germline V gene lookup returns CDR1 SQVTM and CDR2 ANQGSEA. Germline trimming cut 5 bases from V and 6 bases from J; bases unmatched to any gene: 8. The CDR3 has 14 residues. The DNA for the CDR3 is TGCAGCGTTCTCCGGACTAGCCAGCCCGGGGAGCTGTTTTTT. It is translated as CSVLRTSQPGELFF.

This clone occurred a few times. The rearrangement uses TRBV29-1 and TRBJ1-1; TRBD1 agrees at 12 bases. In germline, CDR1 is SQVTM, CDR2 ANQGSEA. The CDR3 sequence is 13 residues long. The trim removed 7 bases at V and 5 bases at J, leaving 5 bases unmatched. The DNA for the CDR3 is TGCAGCGCCGGGACAGGGGGCCGTACTGAAGCTTTCTTT. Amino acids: CSAGTGGRTEAFF. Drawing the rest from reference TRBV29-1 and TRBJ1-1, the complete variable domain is SAVISQKPSRDICQRGTSLTIQCQVDSQVTMMFWYRQQPGQSLTLIATANQGSEATYESGFVIDKFPISRPNLTFSTLTVSNMSPEDSSIYLCSAGTGGRTEAFFGQGTRLTVV.

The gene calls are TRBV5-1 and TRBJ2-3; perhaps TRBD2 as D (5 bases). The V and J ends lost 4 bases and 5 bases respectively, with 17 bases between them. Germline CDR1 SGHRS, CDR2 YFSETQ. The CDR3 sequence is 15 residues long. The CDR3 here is CASSLGSGVEDTQYF. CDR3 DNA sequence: TGCGCCAGCAGCCTTGGGTCCGGGGTGGAAGATACGCAGTATTTT.

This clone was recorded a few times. The CDR3 region has the DNA TGTGCCAGCAGCGAAAGACTAGCGGGAATATCGACCGGGGAGCTGTTTTTT. This codes for CASSERLAGISTGELFF. J is TRBJ2-2 and V is TRBV9, with 11 bases matching TRBD2. Germline loops: CDR1 SGDLS, CDR2 YYNGEE. V was clipped by 3 bases and J by 5 bases; unmatched bases: 9. The CDR3 spans 17 residues.

CDR3 in amino acids: CASSVEVGRRSGDTQYF. The CDR3 region has the DNA TGTGCCAGCAGCGTAGAGGTCGGAAGACGGTCCGGAGATACGCAGTATTTT. The chain is built from TRBV9 and TRBJ2-3, with D unclear. V shed 0 bases and J shed 5 bases, with 19 bases lying between them. Per germline, CDR1 SGDLS and CDR2 YYNGEE. The CDR3 runs to 17 residues.

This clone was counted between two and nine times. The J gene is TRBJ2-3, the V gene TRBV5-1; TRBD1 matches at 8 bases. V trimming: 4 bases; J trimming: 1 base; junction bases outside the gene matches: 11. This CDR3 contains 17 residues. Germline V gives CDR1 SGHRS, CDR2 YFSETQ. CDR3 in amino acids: CASSLPQGAIGTDTQYF. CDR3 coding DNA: TGCGCCAGCAGCCTACCCCAGGGGGCTATTGGCACAGATACGCAGTATTTT.

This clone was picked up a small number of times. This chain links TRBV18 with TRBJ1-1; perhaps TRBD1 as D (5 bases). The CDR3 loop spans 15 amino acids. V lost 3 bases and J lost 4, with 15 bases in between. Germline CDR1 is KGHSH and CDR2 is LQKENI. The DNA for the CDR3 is TGTGCCAGCTCACCCCCCGTAGGGGTGGTCACTGAAGCTTTCTTT. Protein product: CASSPPVGVVTEAFF.

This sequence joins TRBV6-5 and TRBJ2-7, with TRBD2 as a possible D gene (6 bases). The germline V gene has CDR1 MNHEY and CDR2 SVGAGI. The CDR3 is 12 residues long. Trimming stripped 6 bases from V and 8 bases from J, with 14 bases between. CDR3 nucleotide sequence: TGTGCCAGCAGGGAGGGACTCTCCCAGCAGTACGTC. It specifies CASREGLSQQYV.

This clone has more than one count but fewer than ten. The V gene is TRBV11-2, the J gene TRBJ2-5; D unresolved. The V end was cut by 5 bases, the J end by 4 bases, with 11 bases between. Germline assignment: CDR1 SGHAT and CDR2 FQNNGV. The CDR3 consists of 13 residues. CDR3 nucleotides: TGTGCCAGCAGCCGGGCGCCGTTAGAGACCCAGTACTTC. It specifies CASSRAPLETQYF. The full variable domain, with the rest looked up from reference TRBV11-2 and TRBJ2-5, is EAGVAQSPRYKIIEKRQSVAFWCNPISGHATLYWYQQILGQGPKLLIQFQNNGVVDDSQLPKDRFSAERLKGVDSTLKIQPAKLEDSAVYLCASSRAPLETQYFGPGTRLLVL.

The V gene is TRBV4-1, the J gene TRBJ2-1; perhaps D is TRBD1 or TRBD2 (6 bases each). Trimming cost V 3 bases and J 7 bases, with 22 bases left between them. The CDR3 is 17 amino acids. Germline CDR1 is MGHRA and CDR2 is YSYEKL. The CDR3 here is CASSHDKGGSGLNEQFF. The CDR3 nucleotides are TGCGCCAGCAGCCACGATAAGGGGGGCTCGGGCCTTAATGAGCAGTTCTTC.

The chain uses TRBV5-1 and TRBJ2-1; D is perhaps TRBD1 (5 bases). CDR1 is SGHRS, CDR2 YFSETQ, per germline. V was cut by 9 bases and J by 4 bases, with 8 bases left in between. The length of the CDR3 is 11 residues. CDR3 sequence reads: CATTEYNEQFF. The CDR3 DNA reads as TGCGCCACGACAGAGTACAATGAGCAGTTCTTC.

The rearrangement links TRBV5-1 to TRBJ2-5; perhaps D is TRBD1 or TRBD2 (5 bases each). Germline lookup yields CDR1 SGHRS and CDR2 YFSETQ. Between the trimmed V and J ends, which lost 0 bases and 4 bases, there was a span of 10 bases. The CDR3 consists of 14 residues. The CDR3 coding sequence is TGCGCCAGCAGCTTGGGTCTTGGGGGAGAGACCCAGTACTTC. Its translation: CASSLGLGGETQYF.

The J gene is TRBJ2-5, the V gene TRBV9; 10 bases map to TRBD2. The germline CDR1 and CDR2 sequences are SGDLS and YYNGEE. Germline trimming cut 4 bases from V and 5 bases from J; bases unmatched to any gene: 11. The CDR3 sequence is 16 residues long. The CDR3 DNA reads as TGTGCCAGCAGCCCCCGAGCGGGGGGGCGGGGTGAGACCCAGTACTTC. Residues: CASSPRAGGRGETQYF.

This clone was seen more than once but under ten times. CDR3 sequence reads: CASGQRFSGANVLTF. In nucleotides, the CDR3 is TGTGCCAGCGGACAGAGATTCTCTGGGGCCAACGTCCTGACTTTC. The rearrangement joins TRBV7-8 to TRBJ2-6; tentatively, D is TRBD1 (6 bases). The CDR3 sequence is 15 residues long. V shed 8 bases and J shed 0 bases, with 11 bases lying between them. The germline V gene encodes CDR1 SGHVS and CDR2 FQNEAQ. Complete variable domain (other parts from reference TRBV7-8 and TRBJ2-6): GAGVSQSPRYKVAKRGQDVALRCDPISGHVSLFWYQQALGQGPEFLTYFQNEAQLDKSGLPSDRFFAERPEGSVSTLKIQRTQQEDSAVYLCASGQRFSGANVLTFGAGSRLTVL.

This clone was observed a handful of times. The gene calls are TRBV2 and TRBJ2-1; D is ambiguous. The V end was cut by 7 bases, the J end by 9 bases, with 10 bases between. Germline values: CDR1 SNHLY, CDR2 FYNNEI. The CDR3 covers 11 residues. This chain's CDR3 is CASTQRIEQFF. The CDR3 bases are TGTGCCAGCACCCAAAGGATTGAGCAGTTCTTC.

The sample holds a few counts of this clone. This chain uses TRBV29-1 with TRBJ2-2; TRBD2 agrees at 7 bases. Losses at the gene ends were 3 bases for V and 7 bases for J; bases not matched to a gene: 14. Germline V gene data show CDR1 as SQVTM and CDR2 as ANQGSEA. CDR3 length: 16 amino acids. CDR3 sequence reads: CSVEDRGRTSIGELFF. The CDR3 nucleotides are TGCAGCGTTGAGGATCGAGGAAGGACTAGTATCGGGGAGCTGTTTTTT.

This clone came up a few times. This chain's CDR3 is CASGRLGQETQYF. The CDR3 DNA follows: TGTGCCAGCGGCCGATTGGGGCAAGAGACCCAGTACTTC. J is TRBJ2-5 and V is TRBV27; D gene ambiguous. Germline assignment: CDR1 MNHEY and CDR2 SMNVEV (reference sequence). Trimming left V 8 bases short and J 2 bases short, with 12 bases between. This CDR3 has 13 amino acids.